This T cell receptor (beta chain) was found in a study of blood T cells in healthy people across ages. It was with a sample-barcoded 5' primer and a J-beta primer mix that a second PCR of roughly 7 to 12 cycles was run. TCRdb processed the 5' RACE reads anew with MiXCR; each CDR3 protein has one entry. The sample has over 300,000 distinct CDR3 sequences; about 55% are singletons. Every donor contributed around 10 milliliters of peripheral blood by blood draw. This clonotype was observed a handful of times. Sequenced material: blood. The receptor was isolated from a man in his fifties or sixties in good health.

DNA for the CDR3: TGTGCCAGCAGCTTGGCACCAGCCAAAAACATTCAGTACTTC. The encoded protein is CASSLAPAKNIQYF. The rearrangement links TRBV7-2 to TRBJ2-4; D call uncertain. V gave up 3 bases and J gave up 0 bases, with 6 bases separating them. This CDR3 comprises 14 residues. Germline V gene sequence: CDR1 SGHTA, CDR2 FQGNSA. Full variable domain (remainder filled in from reference TRBV7-2 and TRBJ2-4): GAGVSQSPSNKVTEKGKDVELRCDPISGHTALYWYRQSLGQGLEFLIYFQGNSAPDKSGLPSDRFSAERTGGSVSTLTIQRTQQEDSAVYLCASSLAPAKNIQYFGAGTRLSVL.